Below are 13 T cell receptor beta chains sequenced from a single sample in a study of blood T cell repertoires in COVID-19. This table comes from immunoSEQ multiplex PCR, and its TCRdb copy is limited to in-frame clones, with some not included. This repertoire shows 100,000 to 150,000 clones, approximately 85% found once; its top ten account for around 6.3%. The sample comprised peripheral blood. The receptor set was obtained from an elderly man with active or convalescent COVID-19.

The rearrangement joins TRBV4-1 to TRBJ1-2; D gene uncertain. With 1 base removed from V and 4 bases from J, the gap between germline ends came to 13 bases. CDR1 MGHRA and CDR2 YSYEKL come from the germline V gene. This CDR3 region has 15 residues. The DNA of the CDR3 is TGCGCCAGCAGCCAAGGTCAGGCCTTAACCTATGGCTACACCTTC. Translated, it gives CASSQGQALTYGYTF.

This clone was detected only once. The genes are TRBV13 and TRBJ2-7; 8 bases line up with TRBD2. Germline CDR1 reads PRHDT; CDR2 reads FYEKMQ (reference sequence). The CDR3 covers 14 residues. V gave up 5 bases and J gave up 3 bases; unmatched junction bases: 6. This chain's CDR3 is CASSPGGAYYEQYF. CDR3 coding DNA: TGTGCCAGCAGCCCCGGGGGGGCTTACTACGAGCAGTACTTC. Drawing the rest from reference TRBV13 and TRBJ2-7, the complete variable domain is AAGVIQSPRHLIKEKRETATLKCYPIPRHDTVYWYQQGPGQDPQFLISFYEKMQSDKGSIPDRFSAQQFSDYHSELNMSSLELGDSALYFCASSPGGAYYEQYFGPGTRLTVT.

The rearrangement uses TRBV5-1 and TRBJ1-2, with D hard to call. Germline CDR1 SGHRS, CDR2 YFSETQ. Trimming removed 0 bases at V and 8 bases at J, with 11 bases between. The CDR3 is made up of 13 amino acids. The CDR3 sequence: CASSLDSGGGYTF. CDR3 in DNA: TGCGCCAGCAGCTTGGATTCAGGAGGGGGCTACACCTTC.

The chain uses TRBV11-2 and TRBJ1-6; tentative D call: TRBD1 (5 bases). The CDR3 is 15 residues long. With 1 base removed from V and 8 bases from J, the gap between germline ends came to 12 bases. The germline gives CDR1 SGHAT, CDR2 FQNNGV. CDR3 DNA sequence: TGTGCCAGCAGCTTAGGGCCCGACAGCTATTCACCCCTCCACTTT. As protein: CASSLGPDSYSPLHF.

There are many counts of this clone. The rearrangement joins TRBV7-2 to TRBJ1-2, with TRBD1 matching over 8 bases. CDR3 size: 13 residues. Per the germline V gene, CDR1 is SGHTA and CDR2 is FQGNSA. V shed 5 bases, J shed 8 bases, and the junction held 7 bases outside the gene matches. In nucleotides, the CDR3 is TGTGCCAGCAGCGCCCGGACAGGGTTCGGCTACACCTTC. Translation: CASSARTGFGYTF.

This chain connects TRBV5-1 to TRBJ1-3; 9 nucleotides agree with TRBD1. V lost 4 bases to trimming and J lost 0 bases; unmatched junction nucleotides: 2. The CDR3 consists of 15 residues. Germline V gives CDR1 SGHRS, CDR2 YFSETQ. The CDR3 region has the DNA TGCGCCAGCAGCCTGGACAGGGGCTCTGGAAACACCATATATTTT. This translates into CASSLDRGSGNTIYF.

The genes are TRBV20-1 and TRBJ1-4, with no clear D. This CDR3 spans 10 amino acids. The germline CDR1 and CDR2 sequences are DFQATT and SNEGSKA (reference sequence). Trimming left V 3 bases short and J 8 bases short, with 4 bases between. CDR3 nucleotide sequence: TGCAGTGCTAGGGCAGAAAAACTGTTTTTT. Translated, it gives CSARAEKLFF.

The chain joins TRBV5-1 to TRBJ1-2; no definite D call. The CDR3 sequence is 13 residues long. V lost 0 bases and J 8 bases, leaving 11 bases between the germline ends. Germline values: CDR1 SGHRS, CDR2 YFSETQ. Here the CDR3 DNA reads TGCGCCAGCAGCTTGGAACGAGGTGTCGGCTACACCTTC. It translates to CASSLERGVGYTF.

The chain joins TRBV7-9 to TRBJ1-1, with 10 bases lining up with TRBD1. CDR3 length: 16 residues. V lost 7 bases to trimming and J lost 2 bases; unmatched junction nucleotides: 10. Germline V gives CDR1 SEHNR, CDR2 FQNEAQ (reference sequence). CDR3 in DNA: TGTGCCAGCACCACCCGGACAGGGGGGGGAAACACTGAAGCTTTCTTT. Encoded protein: CASTTRTGGGNTEAFF.

The chain has TRBV3-1 (or the pseudogene TRBV3-2) and TRBJ1-1; unclear D gene. The CDR3 loop spans 14 amino acids. CDR1 and CDR2 (germline): LGHDT, YNNKEL (reference sequence). The ends were cut back, 4 bases at V and 2 bases at J, with 11 bases in the middle. The CDR3 loop is CASSRSNQNTEAFF. Here the CDR3 DNA reads TGTGCCAGCAGCCGAAGCAACCAAAACACTGAAGCTTTCTTT.

The CDR3 region is CASSPTPITGILMNTEAFF. Here the CDR3 DNA reads TGTGCCAGCAGCCCAACCCCAATAACAGGGATTCTTATGAACACTGAAGCTTTCTTT. The V gene is TRBV5-6, the J gene TRBJ1-1; tentatively, D is TRBD1 (6 bases). This CDR3 comprises 19 residues. Germline V gene data show CDR1 as SGHDT and CDR2 as YYEEEE. Trimming took 4 bases from V and 0 from J, leaving 25 bases between them.

CDR3 sequence (DNA): TGTGCCAGCAGTTCCACTAGCGGGGGTCCAGGGTTCTTC. Its translation: CASSSTSGGPGFF. V usage is TRBV27 and J usage is TRBJ2-1; 11 positions match TRBD2. V lost 4 bases to trimming and J lost 15 bases; unmatched junction nucleotides: 8. The CDR3 spans 13 residues. CDR1 MNHEY and CDR2 SMNVEV come from the germline V gene (reference sequence).

V gene TRBV28 combines with J gene TRBJ1-3, with TRBD1 identical over 9 bases. The germline V gene has CDR1 MDHEN and CDR2 SYDVKM. The CDR3 runs 15 residues. Trimming cost V 1 base and J 4 bases; bases outside gene matches: 2. CDR3 bases: TGTGCCAGCAGTTTATTAGGGACAGGGGGAAACACCATATATTTT. This encodes CASSLLGTGGNTIYF.